The entry below describes one T cell receptor beta chain. Its antigen is currently unknown. The CDR3 extends over 14 amino acids. Trimming removed 3 bases at V and 4 bases at J, with 10 bases between. The germline gives CDR1 MDHEN, CDR2 SYDVKM. The sample comes from a study of shared clonotypes between healthy human individuals. Study observations and caveats: Researchers sampled blood only, noting tissue repertoires likely differ. Limitation of the genetic and exposure-history diversity represented came from the few donors. Rarefaction curves obtained for sorted subsets showed sequencing incomplete despite large depth.

Method: immunoSEQ multiplex PCR; TCRdb's copy keeps in-frame clones and lacks some. The sample gives about 1.5 million clones, roughly 96% of which show up once; over 1% is in the top ten. The chain carries TRBV28 and TRBJ1-5; no definite D call. The TCR comes from a man aged 25 to 40 in good health. Sequenced material: naive CD4+ T cells sorted from blood. This sample's subset: CD45RA+ positively selected. The CDR3 loop is CASSFLGENQPQHF. CDR3 nucleotides: TGTGCCAGCAGTTTCCTGGGAGAGAATCAGCCCCAGCATTTT.